This T cell receptor (beta chain) was captured in a study of CD8+ T cells in alopecia areata (dated by TCRdb to the late 2010s). General notes on the study: Treated patients were enrolled in an open-label pilot trial of oral tofacitinib at 5 to 10 mg twice daily for moderate-to-severe alopecia areata. To study T cell clonal expansion in alopecia areata, the researchers applied high-throughput TCRbeta sequencing to both the C3H/HeJ mouse model and human patients. On the human side, TCRbeta sequencing was run on scalp tissue and on sorted CD4+ and CD8+ peripheral blood T cells from healthy controls and from alopecia areata patients with either patchy or totalis/universalis disease. RNA was extracted with the PAXgene miRNA kit for fixed scalp, the miRNeasy kit for PBMCs, and the RNeasy kit for mouse skin. Scalp clonality was compared across normal scalp (n=4), patchy alopecia areata scalp (n=8), and alopecia totalis/universalis scalp (n=8). Tofacitinib was administered for 6 to 18 months, and 6 months of follow-up off drug were then conducted to assess delayed response and recurrence. immunoSEQ multiplex PCR using 35 Vbeta forward primers and 13 Jbeta reverse primers was used to amplify TCRbeta CDR3 regions. Biopsies were taken from tofacitinib-treated patients at baseline and at 4 and 24 weeks of treatment, and a later scalp biopsy was taken in several of the tofacitinib-treated patients.

The library was built by means of the immunoSEQ multiplex PCR assay. For TCR sequencing, RNA was extracted from every sample and reverse transcribed into cDNA to serve as template. First-strand cDNA was synthesized using SuperScript III with a 2:1 mix of oligo-dT and random hexamers. A synthetic immune receptor repertoire was used to gauge amplification bias, and whatever bias remained was removed computationally. From the authors' description of their analysis: Raw reads were preprocessed to remove errors, and CDR3 was defined by IMGT conventions from the conserved cysteine to phenylalanine. Clonality was calculated as 1 minus Shannon entropy normalized by log2 of the number of productive unique TCRs. Whether each scalp clone was CD4 or CD8 was inferred by checking scalp TCRbeta sequences against the CD4 and CD8 repertoires from sorted blood. What TCRdb holds here is the immuneACCESS table cut down to in-frame rearrangements. Part of the clones is not present; checked against another copy, under half of the missing clones reflect an unresolved V gene, and the others are unexplained. The V and J calls and the clone size are those of that table, but D and trimming were determined from the DNA. This sample lists about 200,000 clones; about 53% were detected once. Together, the top ten hold around 0.44% of the sample.

This sample's time point label indicates: baseline before oral tofacitinib. Lesional scalp punch biopsies and peripheral blood were collected from alopecia areata patients. PBMCs were separated by density centrifugation and stained for CD3, CD4 and CD8, after which CD4+ and CD8+ T cells were sorted on a FACSAria. As to this clone: Its binding antigen is unknown. No base quality information exists; no much larger clone differs at one position.

The paper's findings and limits, for the study overall: Shared TCR sequences between patients were less evident than in mice, which may be partly attributable to HLA diversity in the patient population. Resident alphabeta T cells in normal human skin are also sequenced, complicating scalp TCR repertoire analysis, unlike mouse skin dominated by gammadelta T cells. Lesional scalp, especially in alopecia totalis/universalis, showed higher clonality and more expanded CD8+ clones than normal scalp, suggesting antigenic drive.

CDR1 MNHNS and CDR2 SASEGT are derived from the germline V gene. The CDR3, cysteine through phenylalanine, is 11 amino acids long. CDR3 DNA only is kept here, 33 bases in frame from base 1. At the junction V is shortened by 9 bases and J by 3 bases; bases outside the gene matches: 1. The sequence derives from a human donor with alopecia areata. The sample consisted of CD4+ T cells sorted from blood, taken at week 0. The chain was built from TRBV6-1 and TRBJ2-7; the junction holds 8 bases that match TRBD1. The CDR3 is CASTGGYEQYF. The nucleotide sequence reads as follows: TGTGCCAGTACAGGGGGCTACGAGCAGTACTTC.